Following are 3 T cell receptor beta chains from one sample sequenced in a study of beta chain features in type 1 diabetes. What was sequenced were expressed TCRB transcripts, since all of the isolated RNA had been reverse transcribed. Repertoires were generated with immunoSEQ multiplex PCR, while TCRdb's copy carries only in-frame clones and drops some. The table shows some 900,000 clones, with 15% to 20% occurring only once. Sequenced: naive CD4+ T cells from blood. The origin of the receptors is a woman aged 18-30 years in good health.

The chain employs TRBV28 and TRBJ1-2; tentatively, D is TRBD1 (5 bases). The ends were cut back, 6 bases at V and 6 bases at J, with 11 bases in the middle. CDR1 is MDHEN and CDR2 is SYDVKM in the germline V gene. This CDR3 has 12 residues. The CDR3 spells CASSRPGNGYTF. As DNA, the CDR3 is TGTGCCAGCAGCCGTCCAGGGAATGGCTACACCTTC.

This clone was seen a handful of times. The chain carries TRBV29-1 and TRBJ1-2; D gene uncertain. This CDR3 is 12 amino acids long. Germline assignment: CDR1 SQVTM and CDR2 ANQGSEA. Trimming left V 3 bases short and J 8 bases short, with 13 bases between. This CDR3 reads CSVEPGRAGYTF. The CDR3, as DNA: TGCAGCGTTGAGCCCGGAAGAGCCGGCTACACCTTC.

V gene TRBV10-3 combines with J gene TRBJ1-4; no clear D gene. CDR3 length: 15 residues. The ends were cut back, 2 bases at V and 0 bases at J, with 7 bases in the middle. Germline loops: CDR1 ENHRY, CDR2 SYGVKD. The CDR3 nucleotides are TGTGCCATCAGTGAGAGTACAGCAACTAATGAAAAACTGTTTTTT. Its protein product is CAISESTATNEKLFF.